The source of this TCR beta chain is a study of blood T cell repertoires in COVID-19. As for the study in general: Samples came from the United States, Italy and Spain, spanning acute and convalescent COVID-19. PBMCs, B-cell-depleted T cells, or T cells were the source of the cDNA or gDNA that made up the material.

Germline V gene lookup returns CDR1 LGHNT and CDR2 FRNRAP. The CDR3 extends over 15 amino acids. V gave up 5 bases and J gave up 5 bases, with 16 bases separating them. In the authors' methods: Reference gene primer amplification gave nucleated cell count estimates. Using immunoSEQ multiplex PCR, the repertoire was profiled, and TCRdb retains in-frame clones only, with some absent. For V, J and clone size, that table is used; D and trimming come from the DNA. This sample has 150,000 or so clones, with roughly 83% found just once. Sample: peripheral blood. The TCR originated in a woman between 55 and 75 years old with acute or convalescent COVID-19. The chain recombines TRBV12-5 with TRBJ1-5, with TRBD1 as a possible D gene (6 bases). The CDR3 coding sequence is TGTGCTAGTGGTCTGTCCCTGCGGGGGCATCAGCCCCAGCATTTT. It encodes CASGLSLRGHQPQHF.